The 18 T cell receptor beta chains below come from one sample, sequenced in a study of blood T cell repertoires in COVID-19. Sequenced by immunoSEQ multiplex PCR; TCRdb stores in-frame clones only, minus some. This sample has around 260,000 clones; about 80% occur once, and the top ten carry approximately 9%. The sample comprised peripheral blood. These receptors were obtained from a woman aged 45-65 years who had recovered from COVID-19.

This rearrangement joins TRBV7-8 to TRBJ1-1; D might be TRBD1 (5 bases). The CDR3 totals 18 residues. V was shortened by 3 bases and J by 0 bases, with 20 bases between the two germline ends. Germline CDR1 and CDR2: SGHVS and FQNEAQ. The CDR3, as DNA: TGTGCCAGCAGCTTGCTTCAAAGGGGCAGGAGCATGAACACTGAAGCTTTCTTT. Its translation is CASSLLQRGRSMNTEAFF.

This clone showed up just once. The chain has TRBV6-6 and TRBJ2-2; 11 bases match TRBD2. The length of the CDR3 is 16 residues. V was pared by 6 bases and J by 1 base, with 4 bases of the junction left unmatched. Germline assignment: CDR1 MNHNY and CDR2 SVGAGI (reference sequence). This CDR3 reads CASRPLAGVNTGELFF. Here the CDR3 DNA reads TGTGCCAGCAGACCACTAGCGGGGGTGAACACCGGGGAGCTGTTTTTT.

This chain joins TRBV28 and TRBJ1-1; D not certain. Trimming removed 3 bases at V and 0 bases at J, with 8 bases between. The CDR3 totals 14 residues. Germline assignment: CDR1 MDHEN and CDR2 SYDVKM. CDR3 sequence (DNA): TGTGCCAGCAGTTTGTCCTCTATGAACACTGAAGCTTTCTTT. Amino acid sequence: CASSLSSMNTEAFF.

The chain joins TRBV5-5 to TRBJ1-6; 9 bases agree with TRBD1. V was pared by 3 bases and J by 10 bases, with 5 bases of the junction left unmatched. CDR3 length equals 14 residues. Germline V gives CDR1 SGHKS, CDR2 YYEKEE (reference sequence). CDR3 residues: CASSSGTGLSPLHF. The CDR3 region has the DNA TGTGCCAGCAGCTCTGGGACAGGGTTATCACCCCTCCACTTT.

The V gene is TRBV19, the J gene TRBJ1-2; the D gene is possibly TRBD1 (5 bases). Germline V gene sequence: CDR1 LNHDA, CDR2 SQIVND (reference sequence). The CDR3 loop spans 13 amino acids. Trimming took off 7 bases at V and 7 bases at J, with 16 bases between the two ends. CDR3 sequence: CASNFLGVGGYTF. In nucleotides, the CDR3 is TGTGCCAGTAATTTTTTAGGGGTCGGTGGCTACACCTTC.

The V and J genes are TRBV11-1 and TRBJ1-1; D perhaps matches TRBD1 (5 bases). V lost 1 base to trimming and J lost 5 bases, with 14 bases between them. The CDR3 sequence is 15 residues long. Per germline, CDR1 SGHAT and CDR2 FQDESV (reference sequence). The CDR3 spells CASSLGGAGGTEAFF. Written as DNA, the CDR3 is TGTGCCAGCAGCTTAGGCGGCGCGGGGGGGACTGAAGCTTTCTTT.

The CDR3 bases are TGTGCCAGCAGTCCCGGGGCCGGGGGGAACACTGAAGCTTTCTTT. Protein: CASSPGAGGNTEAFF. V usage is TRBV28 and J usage is TRBJ1-1, with a weak D call TRBD1 (5 bases). Germline loops: CDR1 MDHEN, CDR2 SYDVKM. With 5 bases removed from V and 1 base from J, the gap between germline ends came to 14 bases. The CDR3 covers 15 residues.

The chain couples TRBV10-3 to TRBJ1-1; TRBD1 is a possible D gene (6 bases). The CDR3 runs 15 residues. The V and J ends lost 4 bases and 0 bases respectively, with 12 bases between them. From germline, CDR1 is ENHRY and CDR2 SYGVKD. CDR3 in amino acids: CAISAGQLVNTEAFF. CDR3 nucleotides: TGTGCCATCAGTGCAGGACAGTTGGTGAACACTGAAGCTTTCTTT.

The chain combines TRBV5-4 with TRBJ2-3; 11 positions agree with TRBD2. This CDR3 spans 16 amino acids. The germline V gene has CDR1 SGHNT and CDR2 YYREEE (reference sequence). Trimming took 1 base from V and 4 from J; bases not matched to a gene: 5. CDR3 DNA sequence: TGTGCCAGCAGCTTGAGGATAGCGGGAGGGCCAGATACGCAGTATTTT. Amino acid sequence: CASSLRIAGGPDTQYF.

There are many counts of this clone. The chain has TRBV28 and TRBJ2-3; 7 bases are a match to TRBD2. The J segment lost 4 bases and the V segment lost 6 bases, leaving 10 bases of the junction unmatched. The germline CDR1 and CDR2 sequences are MDHEN and SYDVKM. The CDR3 consists of 15 residues. CDR3 amino acids: CASSRTGGPADTQYF. CDR3 nucleotide sequence: TGTGCCAGCAGCCGAACGGGAGGCCCGGCAGATACGCAGTATTTT.

This clone was observed once. The genes are TRBV28 and TRBJ1-2; no clear D. Germline CDR1 reads MDHEN; CDR2 reads SYDVKM. The germline V and J ends were trimmed by 5 bases and 8 bases, with 21 bases remaining between them. This CDR3 contains 15 residues. The CDR3 here is CASSPPAGIVEGYTF. CDR3 nucleotide sequence: TGTGCCAGCAGTCCCCCGGCGGGAATAGTCGAGGGCTACACCTTC.

The chain uses TRBV9 and TRBJ2-1, with TRBD2 identical over 8 bases. Germline assignment: CDR1 SGDLS and CDR2 YYNGEE. The CDR3 has 18 amino acids. The trim removed 0 bases at V and 7 bases at J, leaving 15 bases unmatched. The CDR3 loop is CASSVGGMGRGDSNEQFF. DNA of the CDR3: TGTGCCAGCAGCGTAGGAGGGATGGGGCGGGGGGATTCGAATGAGCAGTTCTTC.

This chain uses TRBV27 with TRBJ1-1, with a weak D call TRBD1 (5 bases). The CDR3 has 14 amino acids. The V end was cut by 4 bases, the J end by 3 bases, with 12 bases between. CDR1 MNHEY and CDR2 SMNVEV come from the germline V gene (reference sequence). The CDR3 region has the DNA TGTGCCAGCAGTTCAGGGATCTGGCACACTGAAGCTTTCTTT. The encoded protein is CASSSGIWHTEAFF.

This chain connects TRBV6-5 to TRBJ2-2; a weak D match, TRBD2 (5 bases). Trimming stripped 7 bases from V and 8 bases from J, with 11 bases between. This CDR3 is built from 12 residues. The germline V gene encodes CDR1 MNHEY and CDR2 SVGAGI. In DNA, the CDR3 is TGTGCCAGCACCCGCGGGCTGGGGGAGCTGTTTTTT. This gives the protein CASTRGLGELFF.

The V and J genes are TRBV14 and TRBJ2-7, with 7 bases identical to TRBD1. Germline V gene lookup returns CDR1 SGHDN and CDR2 FVKESK. This CDR3 has 16 amino acids. The V and J ends lost 4 bases and 0 bases, in that order; junction bases with no gene match: 9. In DNA, the CDR3 is TGTGCCAGCAGCCCCCAGGGGGTCAGGAGCTCCTACGAGCAGTACTTC. Encoded protein: CASSPQGVRSSYEQYF.

This sequence joins TRBV4-3 and TRBJ1-1; D gene unclear. Deletions cut 0 bases from V and 0 bases from J, with 8 bases between. Per germline, CDR1 LGHNA and CDR2 YSLEER. There are 15 residues in the CDR3. This CDR3 reads CASSQDIYMNTEAFF. The CDR3 region has the DNA TGCGCCAGCAGCCAAGATATATACATGAACACTGAAGCTTTCTTT.

The sample holds one count of this clone. V and J are TRBV27 and TRBJ1-2; D possibly corresponds to TRBD1 (6 bases). Trimming left V 2 bases short and J 4 bases short, with 17 bases between. The CDR3 covers 16 residues. Germline V CDR1 and CDR2: MNHEY, SMNVEV (reference sequence). For the CDR3, the DNA is TGTGCCAGCAGTTTAATGACGGGAGGCAGGGGCTATGGCTACACCTTC. Protein: CASSLMTGGRGYGYTF.

This chain joins TRBV3-1 (or the pseudogene TRBV3-2) and TRBJ2-3, with unresolved D. CDR1 LGHDT and CDR2 YNNKEL come from the germline V gene (reference sequence). Trimming left V 4 bases short and J 5 bases short, with 10 bases between. CDR3 length: 13 residues. The CDR3 loop reads CASSPPSRDTQYF. CDR3 nucleotide sequence: TGTGCCAGCAGCCCCCCCTCCCGAGATACGCAGTATTTT.